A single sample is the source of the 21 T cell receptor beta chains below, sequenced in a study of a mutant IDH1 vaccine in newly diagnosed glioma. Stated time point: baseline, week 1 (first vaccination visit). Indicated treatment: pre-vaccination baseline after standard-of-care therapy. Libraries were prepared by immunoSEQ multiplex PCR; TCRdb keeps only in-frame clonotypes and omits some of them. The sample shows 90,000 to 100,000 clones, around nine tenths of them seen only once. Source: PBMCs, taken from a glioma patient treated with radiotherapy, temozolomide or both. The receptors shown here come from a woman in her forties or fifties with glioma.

The CDR3 spells CASSPSPSGSVDTQYF. The CDR3 region has the DNA TGTGCCAGCTCACCCAGCCCTAGCGGGAGCGTAGATACGCAGTATTTT. The genes are TRBV18 and TRBJ2-3, with 10 bases matching TRBD2. The CDR3 covers 16 residues. The ends lost 3 bases at V and 5 bases at J; junction bases unmatched: 8. The germline gives CDR1 KGHSH, CDR2 LQKENI.

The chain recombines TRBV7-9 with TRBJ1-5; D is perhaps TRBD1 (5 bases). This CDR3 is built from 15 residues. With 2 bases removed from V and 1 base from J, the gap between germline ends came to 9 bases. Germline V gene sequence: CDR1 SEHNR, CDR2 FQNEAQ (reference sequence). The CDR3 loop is CASSLWGGSNQPQHF. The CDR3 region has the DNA TGTGCCAGCAGCTTATGGGGCGGCAGCAATCAGCCCCAGCATTTT.

CDR3 region: CATSVGTNNEQFF. DNA for the CDR3: TGTGCCACCTCGGTCGGGACAAACAATGAGCAGTTCTTC. The chain joins TRBV25-1 to TRBJ2-1; tentatively, D is TRBD1 (6 bases). V lost 10 bases, J lost 5 bases, and 15 bases lay in between. Germline V lookup: CDR1 MGHDK, CDR2 SYGVNS. The CDR3 loop spans 13 amino acids.

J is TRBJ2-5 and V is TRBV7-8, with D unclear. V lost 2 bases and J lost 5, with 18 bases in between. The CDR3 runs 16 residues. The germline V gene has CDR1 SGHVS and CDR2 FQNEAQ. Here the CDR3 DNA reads TGTGCCAGCAGCTTATTGGGGAATTGGGTGGGCGAGACCCAGTACTTC. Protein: CASSLLGNWVGETQYF.

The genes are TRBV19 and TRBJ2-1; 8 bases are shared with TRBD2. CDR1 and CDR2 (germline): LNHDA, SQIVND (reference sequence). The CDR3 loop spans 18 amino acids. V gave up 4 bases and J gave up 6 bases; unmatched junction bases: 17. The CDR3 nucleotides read TGTGCCAGTAGTACTCTGGGCCCGGGACTAGAGGGTCCCAATGAGCAGTTCTTC. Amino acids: CASSTLGPGLEGPNEQFF.

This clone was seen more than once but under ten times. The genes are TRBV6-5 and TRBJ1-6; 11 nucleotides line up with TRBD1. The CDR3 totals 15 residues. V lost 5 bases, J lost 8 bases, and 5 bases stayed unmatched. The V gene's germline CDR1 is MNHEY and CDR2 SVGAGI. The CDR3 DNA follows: TGTGCCAGCAGTCACGGGACAGGGGGGTATTCACCCCTCCACTTT. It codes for CASSHGTGGYSPLHF.

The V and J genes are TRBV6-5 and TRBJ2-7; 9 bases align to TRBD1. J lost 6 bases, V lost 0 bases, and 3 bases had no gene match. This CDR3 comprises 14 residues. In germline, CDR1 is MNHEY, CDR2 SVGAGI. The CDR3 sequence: CASSYSRGQGEQYF. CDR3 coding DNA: TGTGCCAGCAGTTACTCTAGGGGACAGGGCGAGCAGTACTTC.

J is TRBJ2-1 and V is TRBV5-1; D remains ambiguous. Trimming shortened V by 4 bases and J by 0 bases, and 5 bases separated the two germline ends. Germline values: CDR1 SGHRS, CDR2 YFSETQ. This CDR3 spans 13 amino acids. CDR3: CASSTSSYNEQFF. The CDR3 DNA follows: TGCGCCAGCAGCACCAGCTCCTACAATGAGCAGTTCTTC.

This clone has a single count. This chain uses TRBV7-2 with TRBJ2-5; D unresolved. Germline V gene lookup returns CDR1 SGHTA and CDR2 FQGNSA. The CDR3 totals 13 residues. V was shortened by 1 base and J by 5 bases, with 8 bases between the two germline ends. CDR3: CASSLDELETQYF. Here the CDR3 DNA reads TGTGCCAGCAGCTTAGATGAGTTGGAGACCCAGTACTTC.

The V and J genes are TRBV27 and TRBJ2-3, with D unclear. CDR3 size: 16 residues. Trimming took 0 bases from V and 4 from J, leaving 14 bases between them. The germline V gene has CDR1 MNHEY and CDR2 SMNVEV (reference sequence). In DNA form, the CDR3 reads TGTGCCAGCAGTTTATCGGTCACAATGGCGGCAGATACGCAGTATTTT. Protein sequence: CASSLSVTMAADTQYF.

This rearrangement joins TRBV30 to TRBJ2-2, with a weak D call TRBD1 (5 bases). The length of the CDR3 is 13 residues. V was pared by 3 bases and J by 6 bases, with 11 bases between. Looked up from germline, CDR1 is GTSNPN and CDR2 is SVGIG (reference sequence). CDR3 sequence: CAWSYLGAGELFF. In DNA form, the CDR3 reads TGTGCCTGGAGCTACCTAGGGGCCGGGGAGCTGTTTTTT.

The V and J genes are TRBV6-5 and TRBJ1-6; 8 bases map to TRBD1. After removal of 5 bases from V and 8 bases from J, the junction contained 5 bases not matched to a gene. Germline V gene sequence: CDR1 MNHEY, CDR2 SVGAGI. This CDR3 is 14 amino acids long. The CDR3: CASSGRGRDSPLHF. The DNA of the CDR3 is TGTGCCAGCAGTGGCAGGGGGCGTGATTCACCCCTCCACTTT.

In DNA, the CDR3 is TGCGCCAGCAGCCAGGGACGGGGGGCAGGGGAGCAGTACTTC. It specifies CASSQGRGAGEQYF. V usage is TRBV4-1 and J usage is TRBJ2-7; tentatively, D is TRBD2 (7 bases). Trimming removed 3 bases at V and 7 bases at J, with 16 bases between. This CDR3 has 14 residues. CDR1 is MGHRA, CDR2 YSYEKL, per germline.

The CDR3 nucleotides are TGTGCCAGCAGCTCCAGACAGGGGTTTCCTGAAGCTTTCTTT. Protein: CASSSRQGFPEAFF. The chain is built from TRBV11-2 and TRBJ1-1; the match to TRBD1 covers 8 bases. The CDR3 contains 14 residues. The germline CDR1 and CDR2 sequences are SGHAT and FQNNGV. Trimming cost V 4 bases and J 6 bases; bases outside gene matches: 7.

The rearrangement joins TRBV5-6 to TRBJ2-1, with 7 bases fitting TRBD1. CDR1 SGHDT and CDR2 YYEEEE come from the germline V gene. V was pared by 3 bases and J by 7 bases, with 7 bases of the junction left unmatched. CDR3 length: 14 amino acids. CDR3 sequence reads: CASSWPGQRNEQFF. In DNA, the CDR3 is TGTGCCAGCAGCTGGCCGGGACAGCGGAATGAGCAGTTCTTC.

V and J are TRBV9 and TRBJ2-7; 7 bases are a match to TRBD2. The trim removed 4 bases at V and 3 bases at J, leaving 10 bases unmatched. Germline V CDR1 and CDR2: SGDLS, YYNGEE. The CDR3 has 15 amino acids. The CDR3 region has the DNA TGTGCCAGCAGCCCCTCTCCGGGCGGGGGCTACGAGCAGTACTTC. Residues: CASSPSPGGGYEQYF.

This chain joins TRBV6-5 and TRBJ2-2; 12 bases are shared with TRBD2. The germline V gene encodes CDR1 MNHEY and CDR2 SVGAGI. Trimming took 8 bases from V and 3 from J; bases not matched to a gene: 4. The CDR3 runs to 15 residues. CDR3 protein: CASFRLAGDTGELFF. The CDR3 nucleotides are TGTGCCAGCTTCCGACTAGCGGGAGACACCGGGGAGCTGTTTTTT.

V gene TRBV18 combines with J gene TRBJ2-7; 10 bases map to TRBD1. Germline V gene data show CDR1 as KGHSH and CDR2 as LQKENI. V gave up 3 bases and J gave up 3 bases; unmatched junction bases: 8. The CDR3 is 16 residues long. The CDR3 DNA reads TGTGCCAGCTCACCGGGCCCCCGGGACAGGGGCTACGAGCAGTACTTC. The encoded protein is CASSPGPRDRGYEQYF. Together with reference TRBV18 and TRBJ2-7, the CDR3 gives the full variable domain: NAGVMQNPRHLVRRRGQEARLRCSPMKGHSHVYWYRQLPEEGLKFMVYLQKENIIDESGMPKERFSAEFPKEGPSILRIQQVVRGDSAAYFCASSPGPRDRGYEQYFGPGTRLTVT.

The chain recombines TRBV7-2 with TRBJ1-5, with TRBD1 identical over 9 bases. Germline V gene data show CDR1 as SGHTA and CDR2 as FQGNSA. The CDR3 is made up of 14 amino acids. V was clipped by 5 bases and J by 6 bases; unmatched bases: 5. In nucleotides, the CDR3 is TGTGCCAGCAGCCCCGGGACAGGGCCTCAGCCCCAGCATTTT. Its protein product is CASSPGTGPQPQHF.

CDR3 nucleotide sequence: TGCGCCAGCAGCTACGGTGGACTAGCGGCCTACAATGAGCAGTTCTTC. It encodes CASSYGGLAAYNEQFF. The J gene is TRBJ2-1, the V gene TRBV5-1; TRBD2 matches 10 bases. This CDR3 is built from 16 residues. Germline lookup yields CDR1 SGHRS and CDR2 YFSETQ. V was pared by 3 bases and J by 2 bases, with 5 bases of the junction left unmatched.

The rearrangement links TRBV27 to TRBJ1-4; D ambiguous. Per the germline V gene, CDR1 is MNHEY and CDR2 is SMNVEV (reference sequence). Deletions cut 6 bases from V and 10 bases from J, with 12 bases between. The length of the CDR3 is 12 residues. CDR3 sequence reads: CASSGSGGKLFF. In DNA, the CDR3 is TGTGCCAGCAGCGGAAGCGGCGGAAAACTGTTTTTT. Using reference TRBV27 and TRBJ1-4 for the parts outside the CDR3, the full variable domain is EAQVTQNPRYLITVTGKKLTVTCSQNMNHEYMSWYRQDPGLGLRQIYYSMNVEVTDKGDVPEGYKVSRKEKRNFPLILESPSPNQTSLYFCASSGSGGKLFFGSGTQLSVL.